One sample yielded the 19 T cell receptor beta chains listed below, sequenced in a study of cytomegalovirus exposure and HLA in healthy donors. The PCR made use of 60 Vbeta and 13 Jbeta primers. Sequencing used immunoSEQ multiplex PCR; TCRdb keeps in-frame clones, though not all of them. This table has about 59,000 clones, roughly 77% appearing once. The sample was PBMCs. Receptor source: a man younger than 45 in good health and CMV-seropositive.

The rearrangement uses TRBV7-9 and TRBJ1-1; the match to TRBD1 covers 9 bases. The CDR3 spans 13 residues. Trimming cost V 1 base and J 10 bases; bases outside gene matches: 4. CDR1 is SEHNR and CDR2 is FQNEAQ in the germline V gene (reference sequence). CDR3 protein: CASSLVRTGVAFF. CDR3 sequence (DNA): TGTGCCAGCAGCTTAGTGAGGACAGGGGTAGCTTTCTTT.

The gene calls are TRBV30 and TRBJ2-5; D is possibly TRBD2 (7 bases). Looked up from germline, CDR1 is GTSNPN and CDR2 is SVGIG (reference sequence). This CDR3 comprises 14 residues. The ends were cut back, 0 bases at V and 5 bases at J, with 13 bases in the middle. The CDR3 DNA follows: TGTGCCTGGAGTGTAGGGGGGGCCGAGGAGACCCAGTACTTC. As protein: CAWSVGGAEETQYF.

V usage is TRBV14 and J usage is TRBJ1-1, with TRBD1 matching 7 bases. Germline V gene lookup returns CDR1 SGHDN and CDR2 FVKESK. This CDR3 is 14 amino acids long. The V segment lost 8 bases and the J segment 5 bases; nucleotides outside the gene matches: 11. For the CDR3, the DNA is TGTGCCAGCGGACCTCGGACAGGAGGAACTGAAGCTTTCTTT. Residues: CASGPRTGGTEAFF. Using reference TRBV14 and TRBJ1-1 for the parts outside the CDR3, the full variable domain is EAGVTQFPSHSVIEKGQTVTLRCDPISGHDNLYWYRRVMGKEIKFLLHFVKESKQDESGMPNNRFLAERTGGTYSTLKVQPAELEDSGVYFCASGPRTGGTEAFFGQGTRLTVV.

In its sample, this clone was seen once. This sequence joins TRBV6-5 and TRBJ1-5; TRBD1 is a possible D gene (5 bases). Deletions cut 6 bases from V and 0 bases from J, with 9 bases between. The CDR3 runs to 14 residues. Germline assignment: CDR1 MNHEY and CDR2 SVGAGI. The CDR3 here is CASRYTGSNQPQHF. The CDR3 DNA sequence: TGTGCCAGCAGGTATACAGGTAGCAATCAGCCCCAGCATTTT.

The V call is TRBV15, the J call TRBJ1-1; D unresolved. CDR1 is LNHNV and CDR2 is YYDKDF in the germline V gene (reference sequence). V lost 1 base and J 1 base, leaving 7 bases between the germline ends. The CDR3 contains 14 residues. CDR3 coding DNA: TGTGCCACCAGCAGAGGGGGAGCGAACACTGAAGCTTTCTTT. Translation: CATSRGGANTEAFF.

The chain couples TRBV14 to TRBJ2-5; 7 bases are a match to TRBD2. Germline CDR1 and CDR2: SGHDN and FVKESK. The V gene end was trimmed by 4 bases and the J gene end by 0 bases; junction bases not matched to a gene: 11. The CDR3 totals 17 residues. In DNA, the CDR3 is TGTGCCAGCAGCCCCGGACTAGTGCACTGGTACCAAGAGACCCAGTACTTC. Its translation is CASSPGLVHWYQETQYF.

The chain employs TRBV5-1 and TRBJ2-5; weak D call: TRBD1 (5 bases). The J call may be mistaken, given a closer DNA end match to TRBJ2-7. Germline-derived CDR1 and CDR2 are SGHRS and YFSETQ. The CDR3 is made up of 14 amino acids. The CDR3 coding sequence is TGCGCCAGCAGCTTGAGTCAGGGAACGGGCGAGCAGTACTTC. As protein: CASSLSQGTGEQYF.

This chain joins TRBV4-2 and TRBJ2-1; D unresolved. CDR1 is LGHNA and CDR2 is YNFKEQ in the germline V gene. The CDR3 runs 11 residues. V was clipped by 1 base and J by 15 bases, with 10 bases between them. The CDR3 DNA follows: TGTGCCAGCAGCCAAGGGCGACATCTGTTCTTC. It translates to CASSQGRHLFF.

The CDR3 region is CASSPAGGLTEAFF. DNA for the CDR3: TGTGCCAGCAGTCCGGCAGGGGGCTTGACTGAAGCTTTCTTT. The chain employs TRBV14 and TRBJ1-1, with 8 bases aligning to TRBD1. V trimming: 6 bases; J trimming: 5 bases; junction bases outside the gene matches: 8. The germline V gene has CDR1 SGHDN and CDR2 FVKESK. This CDR3 comprises 14 residues.

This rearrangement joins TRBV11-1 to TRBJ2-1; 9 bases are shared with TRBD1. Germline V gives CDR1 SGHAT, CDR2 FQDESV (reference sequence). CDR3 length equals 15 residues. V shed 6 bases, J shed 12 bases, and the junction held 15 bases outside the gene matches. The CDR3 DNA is TGTGCCAGCAGTTTCGGGGACAGGGAACTCAGGGGGCAGTTCTTC. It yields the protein CASSFGDRELRGQFF.

The CDR3: CASSYLGSNEQFF. DNA of the CDR3: TGTGCCAGCAGTTACTTGGGGAGCAATGAGCAGTTCTTC. V usage is TRBV6-6 and J usage is TRBJ2-1, with D possibly matching TRBD2 (5 bases). This CDR3 is built from 13 residues. The V gene's germline CDR1 is MNHNY and CDR2 SVGAGI (reference sequence). V dropped 1 base and J dropped 6 bases, with 7 bases sitting between them.

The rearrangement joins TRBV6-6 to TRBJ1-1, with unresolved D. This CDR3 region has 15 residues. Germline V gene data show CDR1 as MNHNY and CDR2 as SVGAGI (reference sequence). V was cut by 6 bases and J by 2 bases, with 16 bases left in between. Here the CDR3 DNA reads TGTGCCAGCAGCCCACATGACATCCACAACACTGAAGCTTTCTTT. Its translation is CASSPHDIHNTEAFF.

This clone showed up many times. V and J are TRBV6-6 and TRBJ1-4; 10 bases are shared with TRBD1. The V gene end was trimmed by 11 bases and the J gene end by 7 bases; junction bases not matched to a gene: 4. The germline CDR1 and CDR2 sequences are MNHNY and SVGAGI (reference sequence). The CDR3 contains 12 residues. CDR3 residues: CAGRDRGEKLFF. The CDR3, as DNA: TGTGCCGGCCGGGACAGGGGTGAAAAACTGTTTTTT.

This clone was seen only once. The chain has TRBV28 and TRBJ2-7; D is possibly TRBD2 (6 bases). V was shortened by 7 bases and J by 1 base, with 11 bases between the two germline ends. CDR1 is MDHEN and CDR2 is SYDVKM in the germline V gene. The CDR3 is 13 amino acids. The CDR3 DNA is TGTGCCAGCAACATCGGGGGTTCCTACGAGCAGTACTTC. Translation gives CASNIGGSYEQYF.

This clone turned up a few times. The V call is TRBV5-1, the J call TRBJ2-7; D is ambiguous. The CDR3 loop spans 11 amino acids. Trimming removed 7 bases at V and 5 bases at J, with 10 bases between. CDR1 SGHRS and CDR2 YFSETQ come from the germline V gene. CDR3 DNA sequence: TGCGCCAGCGGAGCGAGGAACGAGCAGTACTTC. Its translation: CASGARNEQYF.

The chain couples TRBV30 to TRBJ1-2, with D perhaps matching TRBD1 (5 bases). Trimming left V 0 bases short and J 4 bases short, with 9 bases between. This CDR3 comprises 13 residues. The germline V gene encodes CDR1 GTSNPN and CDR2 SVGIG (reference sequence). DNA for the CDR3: TGTGCCTGGAGTGTTGACAGCTTCTATGGCTACACCTTC. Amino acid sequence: CAWSVDSFYGYTF.

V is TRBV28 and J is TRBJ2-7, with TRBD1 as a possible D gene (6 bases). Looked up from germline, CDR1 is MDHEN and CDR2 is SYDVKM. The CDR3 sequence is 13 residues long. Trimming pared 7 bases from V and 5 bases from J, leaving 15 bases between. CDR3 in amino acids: CASTVQGWNEQYF. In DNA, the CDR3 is TGTGCCAGCACCGTTCAGGGGTGGAACGAGCAGTACTTC.

The CDR3 coding sequence is TGCGCCAGCAGCCAAGATGGAGAAGGGGTGGGTGGCTACACCTTC. Amino acid sequence: CASSQDGEGVGGYTF. This rearrangement joins TRBV4-3 to TRBJ1-2; the D gene is possibly TRBD1 (5 bases). CDR3 size: 15 residues. CDR1 LGHNA and CDR2 YSLEER come from the germline V gene. The germline V and J ends were trimmed by 0 bases and 7 bases, with 15 bases remaining between them.

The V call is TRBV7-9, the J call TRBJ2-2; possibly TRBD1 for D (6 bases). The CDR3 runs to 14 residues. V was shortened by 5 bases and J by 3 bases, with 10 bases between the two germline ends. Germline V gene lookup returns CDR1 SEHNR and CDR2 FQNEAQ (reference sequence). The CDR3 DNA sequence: TGTGCCAGCAGCCCAGACAGGTACACCGGGGAGCTGTTTTTT. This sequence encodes CASSPDRYTGELFF.